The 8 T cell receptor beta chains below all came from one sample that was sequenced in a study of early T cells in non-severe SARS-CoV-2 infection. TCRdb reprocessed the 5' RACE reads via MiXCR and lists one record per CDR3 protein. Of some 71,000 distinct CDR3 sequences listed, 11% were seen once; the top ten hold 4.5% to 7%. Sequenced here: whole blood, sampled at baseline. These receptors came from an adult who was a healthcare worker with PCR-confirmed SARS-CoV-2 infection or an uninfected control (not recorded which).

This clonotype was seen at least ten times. The CDR3 region is CSALTSGRGDNEQFF. The CDR3 nucleotides read TGCAGTGCTCTGACTAGCGGGAGAGGAGACAATGAGCAGTTCTTC. The rearrangement joins TRBV20-1 to TRBJ2-1; 12 nucleotides agree with TRBD2. The germline gives CDR1 DFQATT, CDR2 SNEGSKA (reference sequence). V dropped 5 bases and J dropped 5; count of bases not matched to a gene: 7. The CDR3 spans 15 residues.

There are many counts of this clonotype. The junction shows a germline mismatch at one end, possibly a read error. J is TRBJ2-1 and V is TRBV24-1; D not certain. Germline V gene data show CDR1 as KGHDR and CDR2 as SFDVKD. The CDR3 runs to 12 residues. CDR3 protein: CATSDLGIPSLF. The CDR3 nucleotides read TGTGCCACCAGTGATTTGGGTATCCCGTCCCTCTTC.

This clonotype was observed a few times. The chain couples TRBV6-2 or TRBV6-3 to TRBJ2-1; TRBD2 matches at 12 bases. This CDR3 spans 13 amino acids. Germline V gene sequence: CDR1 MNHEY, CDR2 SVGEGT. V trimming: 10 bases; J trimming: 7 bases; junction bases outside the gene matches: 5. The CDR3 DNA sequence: TGTGCCACCCGACTAGCGGGAGTGAATGAGCAGTTCTTC. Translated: CATRLAGVNEQFF.

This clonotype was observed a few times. The CDR3 is CASSLASRGLAGYNEQFF. CDR3 nucleotide sequence: TGTGCCAGCAGCTTAGCGTCCAGGGGACTAGCGGGTTACAATGAGCAGTTCTTC. The rearrangement links TRBV7-2 to TRBJ2-1, with 12 bases aligning to TRBD2. The CDR3 is made up of 18 amino acids. Germline V CDR1 and CDR2: SGHTA, FQGNSA. Trimming cost V 0 bases and J 4 bases; bases outside gene matches: 7.

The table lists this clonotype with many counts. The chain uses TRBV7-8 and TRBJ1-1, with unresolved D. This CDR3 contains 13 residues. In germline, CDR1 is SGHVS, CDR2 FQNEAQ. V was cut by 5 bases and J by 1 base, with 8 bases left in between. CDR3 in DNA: TGTGCCAGCAGCACCCGACAGAACACTGAAGCTTTCTTT. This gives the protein CASSTRQNTEAFF.

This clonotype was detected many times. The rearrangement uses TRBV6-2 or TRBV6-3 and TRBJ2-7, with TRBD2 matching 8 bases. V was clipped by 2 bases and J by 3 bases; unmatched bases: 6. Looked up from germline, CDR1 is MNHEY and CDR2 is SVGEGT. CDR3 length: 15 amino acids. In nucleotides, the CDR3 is TGTGCCAGCAGTTACGACGGGACTAGACTCTACGAGCAGTACTTC. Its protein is CASSYDGTRLYEQYF.

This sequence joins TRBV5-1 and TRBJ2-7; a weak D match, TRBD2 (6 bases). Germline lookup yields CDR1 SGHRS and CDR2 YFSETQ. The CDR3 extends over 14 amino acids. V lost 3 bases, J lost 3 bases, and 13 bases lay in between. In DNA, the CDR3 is TGCGCCAGCAGCTGGGGGGACGGAAGCTACGAGCAGTACTTC. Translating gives CASSWGDGSYEQYF. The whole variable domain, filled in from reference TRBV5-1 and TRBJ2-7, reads KAGVTQTPRYLIKTRGQQVTLSCSPISGHRSVSWYQQTPGQGLQFLFEYFSETQRNKGNFPGRFSGRQFSNSRSEMNVSTLELGDSALYLCASSWGDGSYEQYFGPGTRLTVT.

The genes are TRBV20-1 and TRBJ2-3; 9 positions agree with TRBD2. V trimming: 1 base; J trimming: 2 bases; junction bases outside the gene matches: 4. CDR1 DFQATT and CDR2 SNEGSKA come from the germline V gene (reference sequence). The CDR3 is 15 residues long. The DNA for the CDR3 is TGCAGTGCTAGAGGACTAGCGGATATCACAGATACGCAGTATTTT. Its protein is CSARGLADITDTQYF.